Listed below are T cell receptor beta chains from one sample, sequenced in a study of CD8 T cells in ankylosing spondylitis. TCRdb itself ran the 5' RACE reads through MiXCR, one entry per CDR3 protein. The profile shows around 230,000 distinct CDR3 sequences, 7.5% to 9% of them singletons. Sequencing was done on a sample of blood, either unsorted or a sorted T cell fraction (not recorded which). The receptors derive from a male donor with ankylosing spondylitis or in good health (not recorded which). The CDR3 runs from the conserved cysteine through the conserved F or W. The D gene is left open where the match is weak. Clone size appears in some rows only: once, few, many, or a class for an expanded clone.

D,J,V,size,DNA,CDR3
NA,TRBJ1-2,TRBV3-1,few,TGTGCCAGCAGCCATGCCAGGGAGTTAACCACCTTC,CASSHARELTTF
NA,TRBJ2-1,TRBV7-2,many,TGTGCCAGCAGCTACAGGCCAGATGACAATGAGCAGTTCTTC,CASSYRPDDNEQFF
TRBD2,TRBJ2-7,TRBV7-9,many,TGTGCCAGCAGCCTTAGCGGGAGGTACGAGCAGTACTTC,CASSLSGRYEQYF
NA,TRBJ1-1,TRBV7-9,many,TGTGCCAGCAGCATCCGACAGTTCATGAACACTGAAGCTTTCTTT,CASSIRQFMNTEAFF
TRBD1,TRBJ1-6,TRBV6-1,few,TGTGCCAGCCGACAGGGTGCCTCGTCGGTAGGTTCACCCCTCCACTTT,CASRQGASSVGSPLHF
TRBD1,TRBJ1-5,TRBV7-2,NA,TGTGCCAGCAGCTTCCCGACAGGGGGGGATCAGCCCCAGCATTTT,CASSFPTGGDQPQHF
TRBD1,TRBJ2-7,TRBV20-1,few,TGCAGTGCTAGAGATGAGGGACAGGGTAGAGGCGAGCAGTACTTC,CSARDEGQGRGEQYF
NA,TRBJ1-5,TRBV24-1,many,TGTGCCACCAGTGATGGGGGGCGGGGGAATCAGCCCCAGCATTTT,CATSDGGRGNQPQHF
TRBD2,TRBJ2-1,TRBV20-1,many,TGCAGTGCTAGAGATCTGAGTAGCGGGAGTTTAAATGAGCAGTTCTTC,CSARDLSSGSLNEQFF
NA,TRBJ2-2,TRBV7-9,few,TGTGCCAGCACCAGGATGGGAGCGGATAGGACCGGGGAGCTGTTTTTT,CASTRMGADRTGELFF
NA,TRBJ1-6,TRBV5-1,many,TGCGCCAGCAGCGCCTCATCGGGCGCCGACTATAATTCACCCCTCCACTTT,CASSASSGADYNSPLHF
NA,TRBJ2-7,TRBV7-8,few,TGTGCCAGCAGCCGGCGGGCGGACGAGCAGTACTTC,CASSRRADEQYF
NA,TRBJ2-7,TRBV27,many,TGTGCCAGCAGTTTAAGGATAGACAGAGCCTACGAGCAGTACTTC,CASSLRIDRAYEQYF
TRBD1,TRBJ1-6,TRBV7-2,NA,TGTGCCAGCAGCCAACCCCCCAGGTCAGGGGGTGATTCACCCCTCCACTTT,CASSQPPRSGGDSPLHF
NA,TRBJ1-2,TRBV5-1,few,TGCGCCAGCAAAACAGATGTGGGTTTCAATGGCTACACCTTC,CASKTDVGFNGYTF
NA,TRBJ1-1,TRBV10-3,many,TGTGCCATCAACGGGGCCGGGAACACTGAAGCTTTCTTT,CAINGAGNTEAFF
TRBD1,TRBJ1-1,TRBV5-6,many,TGTGCCAGCAGCGCGGTCGACAGGGCTGAAACTGAAGCTTTCTTT,CASSAVDRAETEAFF
TRBD1,TRBJ1-1,TRBV20-1,many,TGCAGTGCTTCCAGGGGCAGGGGGGATACTGAAGCTTTCTTT,CSASRGRGDTEAFF
NA,TRBJ2-1,TRBV5-1,many,TGCGCCAGCGAAGCAGCGGGTCCGTACAATGAGCAGTTCTTC,CASEAAGPYNEQFF
NA,TRBJ1-2,TRBV30,NA,TGTGCCTGGAGGATTGATGGCAGATTAACTAACTGTGGCTACACCTTC,CAWRIDGRLTNCGYTF
TRBD2,TRBJ2-7,TRBV7-2,many,TGTGCCAGCAGCCCCCGAGGGACTAGCGGGGCCGTCGAGCAGTACTTC,CASSPRGTSGAVEQYF
TRBD2,TRBJ2-7,TRBV7-2,many,TGTGCCAGCAGTAAAGGGAGGGGCTCCTACGAGCAGTACTTC,CASSKGRGSYEQYF
TRBD2,TRBJ2-1,TRBV20-1,many,TGCAGTGCTAGCAGAGCGGGGGGCAACAATGAGCAGTTCTTC,CSASRAGGNNEQFF
NA,TRBJ1-4,TRBV12-3/TRBV12-4,many,TGTGCCAGCAGTTTTTCAACTAATGAAAAACTGTTTTTT,CASSFSTNEKLFF
TRBD2,TRBJ2-3,TRBV20-1,many,TGCAGTGCTAGAGATCTAGCTAGCGGGAGTCTCATCACAGATACGCAGTATTTT,CSARDLASGSLITDTQYF
TRBD2,TRBJ2-7,TRBV10-3,many,TGTGCCATCAGTGGCGGGAGCGGCCTCTACGAGCAGTACTTC,CAISGGSGLYEQYF
TRBD2,TRBJ2-7,TRBV30,many,TGTGCCTGTGGTAAAGCGGGAACAACCTACGAGCAGTACTTC,CACGKAGTTYEQYF
NA,TRBJ1-1,TRBV20-1,NA,TGCAGTGCTTCCCGGACACGGCTGAACACTGAAGCTTTCTTT,CSASRTRLNTEAFF
NA,TRBJ1-5,TRBV7-2,many,TGTGCCAGCAGATCAGGGGAAGGCAATCAGCCCCAGCATTTT,CASRSGEGNQPQHF
NA,TRBJ2-2,TRBV7-9,many,TGTGCCAGCAGGCAAGTGTCCGGACAAACGAACACCGGGGAGCTGTTTTTT,CASRQVSGQTNTGELFF
NA,TRBJ1-1,TRBV12-3/TRBV12-4,many,TGTGCCAGCACTCCGGACAACATGAACACTGAAGCTTTCTTT,CASTPDNMNTEAFF
TRBD1,TRBJ2-7,TRBV7-2,few,TGTGCCAGCAGCCCCAGAGGCGACAGGGGGCGGTACGAGCAGTACTTC,CASSPRGDRGRYEQYF
NA,TRBJ2-3,TRBV20-1,few,TGCAGTGCCCCCGGGGACTCCCGCACAGGTACGCAGTATTTT,CSAPGDSRTGTQYF
NA,TRBJ1-1,TRBV9,many,TGTGCCAGCAGCCCCATTGGGACGACTGAAGCTTTCTTT,CASSPIGTTEAFF
NA,TRBJ2-2,TRBV6-1,many,TGTGCCAGCACCTGGGAGCAATCAGTCACCGGGGAGCTGTTTTTT,CASTWEQSVTGELFF
NA,TRBJ2-4,TRBV7-6,many,TGTGCCAGCAGCTTAGCGCTTCGGGCGTATGGCAAAAACATTCAGTACTTC,CASSLALRAYGKNIQYF
NA,TRBJ1-5,TRBV20-1,many,TGCAGTGCTATAAAGGGGGGGACACCCAGCAATCAGCCCCAGCATTTT,CSAIKGGTPSNQPQHF
NA,TRBJ2-2,TRBV12-3/TRBV12-4,many,TGTGCCAGCAACCCACAGGGTTGGACCGGGGAGCTGTTTTTT,CASNPQGWTGELFF
NA,TRBJ2-7,TRBV7-6,many,TGTGCCAGCAGCTTAGCAGTGCGGGACGAGCAGTACTTC,CASSLAVRDEQYF
NA,TRBJ1-1,TRBV3-1,many,TGTGCCAGCAGCCAAGGTTATCAAGCTTTCTTT,CASSQGYQAFF
NA,TRBJ2-6,TRBV4-1,many,TGCGCCAGCAGCCAAGCACCTCTACCTAACTCTGGGGCCAACGTCCTGACTTTC,CASSQAPLPNSGANVLTF
TRBD1,TRBJ1-2,TRBV20-1,many,TGCAGTGCTAAGGACAGGGGGGCAAATGGCTACACCTTC,CSAKDRGANGYTF
TRBD1,TRBJ2-1,TRBV20-1,many,TGCAGTGCTAGAGATACCGGGACAGACTACAATGAGCAGTTCTTC,CSARDTGTDYNEQFF
NA,TRBJ1-2,TRBV6-2/TRBV6-3,few,TGTGCCAGCAGTTACTGGGGGAATGGCTACACCTTC,CASSYWGNGYTF
NA,TRBJ2-2,TRBV7-9,many,TGTGCCAGCGTGAAGATTAGCCCCGGGGAGCTGTTTTTT,CASVKISPGELFF
TRBD1,TRBJ1-2,TRBV5-8,many,TGTGCCAGCAGCTTTCGGGAGACAGGGATCTATGGCTACACCTTC,CASSFRETGIYGYTF
NA,TRBJ2-5,TRBV7-6,few,TGTGCCAGCAGCTTAGTGGAGGTTACGGGACTCACCTCCTGGGAGACCCAGTACTTC,CASSLVEVTGLTSWETQYF